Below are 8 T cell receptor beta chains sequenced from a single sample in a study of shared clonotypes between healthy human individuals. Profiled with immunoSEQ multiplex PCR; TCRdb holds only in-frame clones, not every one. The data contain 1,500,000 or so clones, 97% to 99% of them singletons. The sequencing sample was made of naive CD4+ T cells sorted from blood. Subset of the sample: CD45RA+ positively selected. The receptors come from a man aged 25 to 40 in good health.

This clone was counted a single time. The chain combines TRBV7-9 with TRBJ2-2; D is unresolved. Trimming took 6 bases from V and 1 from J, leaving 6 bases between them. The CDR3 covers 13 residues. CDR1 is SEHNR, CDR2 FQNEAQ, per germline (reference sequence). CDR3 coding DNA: TGTGCCAGCAGTTTTCTGAACACCGGGGAGCTGTTTTTT. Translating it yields CASSFLNTGELFF.

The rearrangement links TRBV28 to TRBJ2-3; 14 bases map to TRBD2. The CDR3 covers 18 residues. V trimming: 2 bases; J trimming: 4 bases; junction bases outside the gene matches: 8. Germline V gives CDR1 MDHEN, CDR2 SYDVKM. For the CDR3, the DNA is TGTGCCAGCAGTTTACCCGGACTAGCGGGAGGAATGGCAGATACGCAGTATTTT. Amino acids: CASSLPGLAGGMADTQYF.

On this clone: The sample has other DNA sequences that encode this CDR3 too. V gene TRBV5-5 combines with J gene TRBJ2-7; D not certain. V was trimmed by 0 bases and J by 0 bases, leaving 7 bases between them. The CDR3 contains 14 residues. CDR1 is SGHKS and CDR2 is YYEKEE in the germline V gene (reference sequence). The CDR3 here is CASSLVPDSYEQYF. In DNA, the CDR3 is TGTGCCAGCAGCTTGGTACCGGACTCCTACGAGCAGTACTTC.

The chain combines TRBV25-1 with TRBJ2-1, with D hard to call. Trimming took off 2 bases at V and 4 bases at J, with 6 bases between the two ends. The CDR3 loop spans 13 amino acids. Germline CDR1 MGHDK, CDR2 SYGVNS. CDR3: CASSERVYNEQFF. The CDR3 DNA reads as TGTGCCAGCAGTGAACGGGTTTACAATGAGCAGTTCTTC.

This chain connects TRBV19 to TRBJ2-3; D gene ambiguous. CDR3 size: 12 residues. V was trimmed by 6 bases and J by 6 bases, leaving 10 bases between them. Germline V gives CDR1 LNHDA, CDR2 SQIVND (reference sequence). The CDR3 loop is CASSPAGDTQYF. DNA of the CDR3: TGTGCCAGTAGCCCAGCAGGTGATACGCAGTATTTT.

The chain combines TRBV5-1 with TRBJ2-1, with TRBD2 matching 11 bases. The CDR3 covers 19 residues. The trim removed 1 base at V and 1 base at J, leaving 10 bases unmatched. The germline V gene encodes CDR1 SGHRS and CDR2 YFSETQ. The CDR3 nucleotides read TGCGCCAGCAGCTTGAGAGGGACTAGCGGAGAGATATCCTACAATGAGCAGTTCTTC. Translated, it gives CASSLRGTSGEISYNEQFF.

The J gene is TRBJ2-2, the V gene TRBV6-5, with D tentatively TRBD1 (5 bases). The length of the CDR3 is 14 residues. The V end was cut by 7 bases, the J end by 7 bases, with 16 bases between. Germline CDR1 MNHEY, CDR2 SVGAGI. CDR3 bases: TGTGCCAGCACACGCTTCGGACAAAACGGGGAGCTGTTTTTT. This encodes CASTRFGQNGELFF.

The chain's CDR3 is CASTPRASSTDTQYF. CDR3 bases: TGTGCCAGCACGCCGCGAGCTTCTAGCACAGATACGCAGTATTTT. The chain joins TRBV6-5 to TRBJ2-3; D gene ambiguous. Trimming shortened V by 7 bases and J by 0 bases, and 14 bases separated the two germline ends. Germline V gives CDR1 MNHEY, CDR2 SVGAGI. This CDR3 region has 15 residues.